This passage covers 18 T cell receptor beta chains from one sample sequenced in a study of shared clonotypes between healthy human individuals. The table came from immunoSEQ multiplex PCR; TCRdb's copy has only in-frame clones and leaves some out. The top ten hold roughly 0.65% of the sample, which has over a million clones, approximately 80% seen once. The sequencing input was memory CD4+ T cells from PBMCs. As for subset: CD45RA-negative fraction. These receptors were obtained from a young man in good health. Some clones in this sample may be carry-over from other donors' samples.

Written as DNA, the CDR3 is TGTGCCAGCAGTTACTCCTCGGGCAGGTACACTGAAGCTTTCTTT. Its protein product is CASSYSSGRYTEAFF. The rearrangement joins TRBV6-5 to TRBJ1-1; D unresolved. The CDR3 loop spans 15 amino acids. V dropped 0 bases and J dropped 3 bases, with 11 bases sitting between them. Germline V CDR1 and CDR2: MNHEY, SVGAGI.

The V gene is TRBV5-5, the J gene TRBJ2-7; 9 bases fit TRBD1. Per germline, CDR1 SGHKS and CDR2 YYEKEE (reference sequence). After removal of 3 bases from V and 4 bases from J, the junction contained 8 bases not matched to a gene. CDR3 length equals 15 residues. CDR3 sequence (DNA): TGTGCCAGCAGCTCCTCCGGGACAGGGTTATACGAGCAGTACTTC. Translation gives CASSSSGTGLYEQYF.

This chain connects TRBV9 to TRBJ2-6; weak D call: TRBD2 (7 bases). Trimming took off 2 bases at V and 2 bases at J, with 20 bases between the two ends. Germline V gene data show CDR1 as SGDLS and CDR2 as YYNGEE. The CDR3 has 19 amino acids. The DNA for the CDR3 is TGTGCCAGCAGCGTCTCCCACCTTGGGGGGGGCACTGGGGCCAACGTCCTGACTTTC. Its translation is CASSVSHLGGGTGANVLTF.

This clone showed up just a few times. The chain carries TRBV10-1 and TRBJ2-2; no reliable D call. Trimming took off 0 bases at V and 4 bases at J, with 12 bases between the two ends. The CDR3 length is 16 residues. Looked up from germline, CDR1 is WNHNN and CDR2 is SYGVQD (reference sequence). CDR3 nucleotides: TGCGCCAGCAGTGAGTCGACATTTAGCCTCACCGGGGAGCTGTTTTTT. It translates to CASSESTFSLTGELFF.

This rearrangement joins TRBV29-1 to TRBJ1-1; 7 bases are shared with TRBD1. Germline CDR1 SQVTM, CDR2 ANQGSEA. The CDR3 extends over 14 amino acids. V shed 2 bases and J 1 base; nucleotides not matched to a gene: 4. CDR3 protein: CSVETRQGNTEAFF. The DNA of the CDR3 is TGCAGCGTTGAAACTCGACAGGGGAACACTGAAGCTTTCTTT.

The V call is TRBV28, the J call TRBJ2-5; D ambiguous. CDR1 MDHEN and CDR2 SYDVKM come from the germline V gene. The CDR3 loop spans 14 amino acids. The ends were cut back, 6 bases at V and 8 bases at J, with 19 bases in the middle. The CDR3 DNA reads as TGTGCCAGCAGCACTCCCCGGCGGTGGAGTACCCAGTACTTC. Amino acids: CASSTPRRWSTQYF. Combining the CDR3 with reference TRBV28 and TRBJ2-5 gives the whole variable domain DVKVTQSSRYLVKRTGEKVFLECVQDMDHENMFWYRQDPGLGLRLIYFSYDVKMKEKGDIPEGYSVSREKKERFSLILESASTNQTSMYLCASSTPRRWSTQYFGPGTRLLVL.

The chain recombines TRBV5-4 with TRBJ2-7, with no clear D. The V gene's germline CDR1 is SGHNT and CDR2 YYREEE (reference sequence). This CDR3 has 12 amino acids. V lost 3 bases to trimming and J lost 4 bases, with 8 bases between them. CDR3 amino acids: CASSYAQYEQYF. DNA of the CDR3: TGTGCCAGCAGCTACGCGCAATACGAGCAGTACTTC.

The CDR3 DNA reads TGTGCCACAGGCCCGCGGGGACAAGAGACCCAGTACTTC. This encodes CATGPRGQETQYF. The genes are TRBV10-3 and TRBJ2-5; D might be TRBD2 (6 bases). The germline V and J ends were trimmed by 10 bases and 2 bases, with 14 bases remaining between them. The germline V gene encodes CDR1 ENHRY and CDR2 SYGVKD. The CDR3 sequence is 13 residues long.

The chain employs TRBV7-2 and TRBJ2-7, with D possibly being TRBD2 (5 bases). Germline CDR1 SGHTA, CDR2 FQGNSA. This CDR3 spans 14 amino acids. V lost 1 base, J lost 3 bases, and 10 bases lay in between. In DNA, the CDR3 is TGTGCCAGCAGCTTAGGTTCTAGCTTCTACGAGCAGTACTTC. It translates to CASSLGSSFYEQYF.

This chain connects TRBV4-2 to TRBJ2-1; D is uncertain. This CDR3 region has 14 residues. The V and J ends lost 0 bases and 6 bases respectively, with 9 bases between them. CDR1 and CDR2 (germline): LGHNA, YNFKEQ. The chain's CDR3 is CASSQDWARNEQFF. CDR3 coding DNA: TGTGCCAGCAGCCAAGATTGGGCGCGCAATGAGCAGTTCTTC.

The rearrangement links TRBV30 to TRBJ1-2; D not certain. From germline, CDR1 is GTSNPN and CDR2 SVGIG (reference sequence). V lost 7 bases and J 2 bases, leaving 23 bases between the germline ends. The CDR3 runs 16 residues. CDR3 residues: CASPGVLAGTNYGYTF. CDR3 DNA sequence: TGTGCCTCCCCCGGGGTTCTGGCGGGTACCAACTATGGCTACACCTTC.

This clone was seen ten or more times. The chain has TRBV7-9 and TRBJ1-3; D is ambiguous. This CDR3 has 15 residues. The V and J ends lost 3 bases and 0 bases respectively, with 9 bases between them. Germline CDR1 is SEHNR and CDR2 is FQNEAQ (reference sequence). The CDR3 DNA reads TGTGCCAGCAGCTTCTTCGCCCGCTCTGGAAACACCATATATTTT. Amino acid sequence: CASSFFARSGNTIYF.

The chain employs TRBV7-2 and TRBJ1-1; D is uncertain. This CDR3 comprises 17 residues. CDR1 is SGHTA and CDR2 is FQGNSA in the germline V gene. V was pared by 2 bases and J by 0 bases, with 16 bases between. This CDR3 is CASSLSSVRGMNTEAFF. The CDR3, as DNA: TGTGCCAGCAGCTTAAGTTCGGTCCGGGGTATGAACACTGAAGCTTTCTTT.

This chain links TRBV18 with TRBJ1-3; no reliable D call. Germline V gives CDR1 KGHSH, CDR2 LQKENI. The CDR3 is 14 amino acids. The germline V and J ends were trimmed by 2 bases and 2 bases, with 7 bases remaining between them. CDR3 bases: TGTGCCAGCTCACCAGGGTTCACTGGAAACACCATATATTTT. Residues: CASSPGFTGNTIYF.

The chain carries TRBV18 and TRBJ2-5; 9 positions match TRBD1. The CDR3 covers 13 residues. Looked up from germline, CDR1 is KGHSH and CDR2 is LQKENI. V was pared by 2 bases and J by 9 bases, with 4 bases of the junction left unmatched. CDR3 DNA sequence: TGTGCCAGCTCACCAACACGACAGGGGGCCCAGTACTTC. Protein: CASSPTRQGAQYF.

The J gene is TRBJ2-7, the V gene TRBV11-1, with 8 bases that match TRBD1. The CDR3 loop spans 14 amino acids. V lost 5 bases and J lost 3; bases outside the gene matches: 6. Germline CDR1 is SGHAT and CDR2 is FQDESV (reference sequence). CDR3 DNA: TGTGCCAGCAGCCGGACAGGGCTCAACTACGAGCAGTACTTC. Translated, it gives CASSRTGLNYEQYF.

The rearrangement joins TRBV18 to TRBJ2-2; D not certain. Germline assignment: CDR1 KGHSH and CDR2 LQKENI. Trimming stripped 4 bases from V and 0 bases from J, with 9 bases between. The CDR3 covers 15 residues. The chain's CDR3 is CASSQTAANTGELFF. CDR3 in DNA: TGTGCCAGCTCACAAACGGCCGCGAACACCGGGGAGCTGTTTTTT.

The gene calls are TRBV19 and TRBJ2-5; 8 bases agree with TRBD2. Germline CDR1 is LNHDA and CDR2 is SQIVND (reference sequence). The V and J ends lost 5 bases and 0 bases, in that order; junction bases with no gene match: 5. CDR3 size: 15 residues. CDR3 DNA sequence: TGTGCCAGTAGTGTTAGCGGGATGTACCAAGAGACCCAGTACTTC. Protein: CASSVSGMYQETQYF.